This TCR beta chain was recovered during a study of CD8 T cells in Susac syndrome. The authors reverse transcribed about 0.5 to 1 ug RNA with random hexamers. Amplification of TCR beta CDR3 spanned 54 Vbeta and 13 Jbeta via immunoSEQ multiplex PCR. TCRdb used MiXCR to reprocess the immunoSEQ multiplex PCR reads, holding one entry per CDR3 protein. This sample carries about 250,000 distinct CDR3 sequences, 85% to 95% of them seen once, and the ten largest clones take 0.065% to 0.075%. TEMRA cells were FACS-enriched, unlike CD8+ and CD4+ T cells, which were negatively isolated. The material sequenced was CD4+ T cells from PBMCs. This sequence was found in a human donor with multiple sclerosis.

This CDR3 reads CAWILAGLGGYTF. The CDR3 region has the DNA TGTGCCTGGATACTGGCGGGTTTGGGTGGCTACACCTTC. The rearrangement uses TRBV30 and TRBJ1-2; D remains ambiguous. The CDR3 has 13 residues. Germline V lookup: CDR1 GTSNPN, CDR2 SVGIG (reference sequence). V was pared by 4 bases and J by 7 bases, with 16 bases between.